This entry lists 25 T cell receptor beta chains sequenced from one sample in a study of blood T cells in healthy people across ages. Sample-barcoded 5' priming and a J-beta primer mix drove a second PCR of roughly 7 to 11 cycles. MiXCR, run by TCRdb on the 5' RACE reads, gives a single entry per CDR3 protein. The sample contains about 1.8 million distinct CDR3 sequences, around half of which appear only once. The sample consisted of blood. The receptors were sampled from a woman between 35 and 50 years old in good health.

This chain joins TRBV6-6 and TRBJ1-5, with D maybe TRBD1 (6 bases). The CDR3 is 17 amino acids. Trimming left V 2 bases short and J 1 base short, with 15 bases between. Germline V gives CDR1 MNHNY, CDR2 SVGAGI (reference sequence). The CDR3 region is CASSYTGTKGSNQPQHF. The CDR3 DNA is TGTGCCAGCAGTTACACAGGGACCAAGGGCAGCAATCAGCCCCAGCATTTT.

V and J are TRBV11-2 and TRBJ2-4; no definite D call. Germline CDR1 is SGHAT and CDR2 is FQNNGV. The CDR3 is 14 amino acids. V was shortened by 3 bases and J by 6 bases, with 12 bases between the two germline ends. The CDR3 loop reads CASSLYGSGNIQYF. The CDR3 DNA reads as TGTGCCAGCAGCTTGTACGGGTCTGGAAACATTCAGTACTTC.

This chain links TRBV15 with TRBJ1-6; D not resolved. Trimming removed 0 bases from V and 8 bases from J, with 17 bases in between. The CDR3 is 17 amino acids. The V gene's germline CDR1 is LNHNV and CDR2 YYDKDF (reference sequence). CDR3 amino acids: CATSRDISDPRDSPLHF. The CDR3 DNA follows: TGTGCCACCAGCAGAGATATAAGCGATCCAAGGGATTCACCCCTCCACTTT.

This clonotype showed up just a few times. V is TRBV29-1 and J is TRBJ1-2; a possible D gene is TRBD1 (5 bases). This CDR3 is built from 12 residues. Trimming stripped 3 bases from V and 5 bases from J, with 10 bases between. The germline CDR1 and CDR2 sequences are SQVTM and ANQGSEA. The CDR3: CSVEDTGYGYTF. The CDR3 DNA is TGCAGCGTTGAGGACACTGGTTATGGCTACACCTTC.

The chain combines TRBV4-2 with TRBJ2-2, with 8 bases aligning to TRBD2. V dropped 2 bases and J dropped 0; count of bases not matched to a gene: 2. CDR1 is LGHNA, CDR2 YNFKEQ, per germline. The CDR3 runs 16 residues. The chain's CDR3 is CASSQTGGANTGELFF. The CDR3 coding sequence is TGTGCCAGCAGCCAAACGGGAGGGGCGAACACCGGGGAGCTGTTTTTT.

The rearrangement joins TRBV20-1 to TRBJ2-3; 9 bases map to TRBD1. Trimming took 5 bases from V and 4 from J; bases not matched to a gene: 25. CDR1 and CDR2 (germline): DFQATT, SNEGSKA (reference sequence). The CDR3 loop spans 20 amino acids. Here the CDR3 DNA reads TGCAGTGCTTACAACCCGGGACAGGGAACGGGATCACGACTTGCAGATACGCAGTATTTT. Amino acids: CSAYNPGQGTGSRLADTQYF.

This clonotype turned up a few times. V gene TRBV12-3 or TRBV12-4 combines with J gene TRBJ2-7; TRBD1 agrees at 7 bases. The V segment lost 6 bases and the J segment 6 bases; nucleotides outside the gene matches: 11. The length of the CDR3 is 14 residues. The CDR3 coding sequence is TGTGCCAGCAGACCTGGGACAGCTATCTTCGAGCAGTACTTC. Translated: CASRPGTAIFEQYF.

There are a few counts of this clonotype. The CDR3 nucleotides read TGTGCCAGCAGCTTGGGGCATAGGGGGCCAGCGGGGGAGCAGTACTTC. Translation: CASSLGHRGPAGEQYF. The rearrangement uses TRBV7-2 and TRBJ2-1; D tentatively fits TRBD1 or TRBD2 (7 bases each). The assigned J gene may be wrong: the sequence end matches TRBJ2-7 better. The germline V gene has CDR1 SGHTA and CDR2 FQGNSA. The CDR3 is 16 residues long.

V usage is TRBV11-1 and J usage is TRBJ2-6; the match to TRBD1 covers 8 bases. V shed 5 bases, J shed 0 bases, and the junction held 9 bases outside the gene matches. Germline CDR1 reads SGHAT; CDR2 reads FQDESV (reference sequence). The CDR3 spans 18 residues. The CDR3 here is CASSPRQGPLSGANVLTF. The CDR3 DNA reads as TGTGCCAGCAGCCCTAGACAGGGGCCTCTCTCTGGGGCCAACGTCCTGACTTTC.

The sample holds a few counts of this clonotype. The CDR3 sequence: CSAAATRYNEQFF. As DNA, the CDR3 is TGCAGCGCAGCCGCGACTAGGTACAATGAGCAGTTCTTC. V is TRBV29-1 and J is TRBJ2-1; a weak D match, TRBD2 (6 bases). This CDR3 has 13 residues. V lost 7 bases and J 4 bases, leaving 14 bases between the germline ends. Germline V gene sequence: CDR1 SQVTM, CDR2 ANQGSEA.

This chain joins TRBV20-1 and TRBJ1-6, with D uncertain. Germline lookup yields CDR1 DFQATT and CDR2 SNEGSKA (reference sequence). The CDR3 extends over 18 amino acids. V was pared by 1 base and J by 0 bases, with 16 bases between. CDR3: CSARVGRSLSSYNSPLHF. DNA for the CDR3: TGCAGTGCTAGAGTTGGCAGGTCTCTAAGCTCCTATAATTCACCCCTCCACTTT.

A single count supports this clonotype. This chain joins TRBV27 and TRBJ2-7, with TRBD2 matching 14 bases. V shed 4 bases and J 2 bases; nucleotides not matched to a gene: 13. CDR1 MNHEY and CDR2 SMNVEV come from the germline V gene (reference sequence). The CDR3 covers 19 residues. DNA of the CDR3: TGTGCCAGCAGTTCAACCTCCGGGACTAGCGGGGGAGACGCCTACGAGCAGTACTTC. Amino acid sequence: CASSSTSGTSGGDAYEQYF.

About this clonotype itself: One junction end disagrees with the germline gene, perhaps due to a read error. CDR3 sequence (DNA): TGTGTCAGCACTCAGGCAGGGATGAGGTCCTACAATGAGCAGTTCTTC. Translation gives CVSTQAGMRSYNEQFF. The V gene is TRBV28, the J gene TRBJ2-1; the D gene is possibly TRBD1 (5 bases). The CDR3 runs to 16 residues. The germline gives CDR1 MDHEN, CDR2 SYDVKM.

To note about this clonotype: Compared with germline, one end of the junction differs, possibly owing to a read error. The chain uses TRBV5-1 and TRBJ2-3; D is possibly TRBD1 (5 bases). This CDR3 region has 16 residues. Germline loops: CDR1 SGHRS, CDR2 YFSETQ. This CDR3 reads CASSLADSPSTDTRYF. Here the CDR3 DNA reads TGCGCCAGCAGCTTGGCCGACAGCCCGAGCACAGATACGCGGTATTTT.

The CDR3 spells CASSHARQIDIQYF. In nucleotides, the CDR3 is TGTGCCAGCAGCCACGCTAGGCAGATTGACATTCAGTACTTC. The chain has TRBV7-9 and TRBJ2-4; D not resolved. CDR3 size: 14 residues. CDR1 and CDR2 from the germline V gene are SEHNR and FQNEAQ (reference sequence). V lost 5 bases and J 8 bases, leaving 16 bases between the germline ends.

The chain is built from TRBV6-1 and TRBJ2-1, with TRBD2 as a possible D gene (5 bases). Trimming left V 5 bases short and J 9 bases short, with 14 bases between. The CDR3 length is 13 residues. Looked up from germline, CDR1 is MNHNS and CDR2 is SASEGT. For the CDR3, the DNA is TGTGCCAGCAGTCCCTCGAGGGTGAGTGAGCAGTTCTTC. It translates to CASSPSRVSEQFF.

The chain couples TRBV7-3 to TRBJ2-5, with 7 bases lining up with TRBD2. The CDR3 runs 14 residues. V shed 2 bases, J shed 11 bases, and the junction held 11 bases outside the gene matches. The germline V gene encodes CDR1 SGHTA and CDR2 FQGTGA. CDR3 loop: CASSLGGGTDEQYF. In DNA, the CDR3 is TGTGCCAGCAGCTTAGGGGGGGGGACGGATGAGCAGTACTTC.

The V gene is TRBV20-1, the J gene TRBJ2-1, with 7 bases lining up with TRBD2. The CDR3 spans 13 residues. Looked up from germline, CDR1 is DFQATT and CDR2 is SNEGSKA (reference sequence). Germline trimming cut 5 bases from V and 9 bases from J; bases unmatched to any gene: 10. The CDR3 region is CSAGRTSGFEQFF. CDR3 DNA: TGCAGTGCTGGACGGACTAGTGGCTTTGAGCAGTTCTTC.

The chain combines TRBV6-1 with TRBJ1-2; a weak D match, TRBD1 (5 bases). The germline V gene has CDR1 MNHNS and CDR2 SASEGT. V was shortened by 3 bases and J by 4 bases, with 12 bases between the two germline ends. The CDR3 consists of 14 residues. The CDR3 DNA reads TGTGCCAGCAGTGATGCGGGGGTTGCCTATGGCTACACCTTC. Translated: CASSDAGVAYGYTF.

The CDR3 bases are TGTGCCAGCACAGGACAGGACGCCTACGAGCAGTACTTC. Translation: CASTGQDAYEQYF. The V gene is TRBV6-2 or TRBV6-3, the J gene TRBJ2-5, with 7 bases aligning to TRBD1. The closer fit of TRBJ2-7 to the DNA end suggests the J call may be wrong. CDR1 and CDR2 from the germline V gene are MNHEY and SVGEGT. The CDR3 runs 13 residues.

This clonotype was counted only a few times. The CDR3 sequence: CASRRKGLEQYF. The CDR3 nucleotides are TGCGCCAGCAGACGGAAGGGGCTCGAGCAGTACTTC. The rearrangement uses TRBV5-1 and TRBJ2-7, with D perhaps matching TRBD1 (5 bases). Per the germline V gene, CDR1 is SGHRS and CDR2 is YFSETQ. V was trimmed by 5 bases and J by 6 bases, leaving 12 bases between them. This CDR3 contains 12 residues.

The chain links TRBV29-1 to TRBJ1-6; 8 nucleotides match TRBD1. CDR1 and CDR2 (germline): SQVTM, ANQGSEA. V shed 6 bases and J 12 bases; nucleotides not matched to a gene: 7. The CDR3 covers 12 residues. The CDR3 sequence: CSVGIQGGPLHF. CDR3 DNA sequence: TGCAGCGTAGGAATACAGGGGGGACCCCTCCACTTT.

This clonotype was seen a handful of times. CDR3 nucleotides: TGCAGTGCTAACTGGCGAGCGGGGGGGGTATACAATGAGCAGTTCTTC. Translated: CSANWRAGGVYNEQFF. V usage is TRBV20-1 and J usage is TRBJ2-1, with TRBD2 matching over 10 bases. Germline assignment: CDR1 DFQATT and CDR2 SNEGSKA (reference sequence). J gave up 4 bases and V 4 bases, and 10 bases lay outside the gene matches. This CDR3 contains 16 residues.

The chain couples TRBV6-1 to TRBJ2-5, with TRBD1 as a possible D gene (6 bases). Trimming cost V 8 bases and J 2 bases, with 15 bases left between them. This CDR3 has 14 residues. The germline gives CDR1 MNHNS, CDR2 SASEGT. The CDR3 here is CASVNQDRQETQYF. DNA of the CDR3: TGTGCCAGCGTAAACCAGGACAGACAAGAGACCCAGTACTTC.

The gene calls are TRBV19 and TRBJ2-1, with a possible D match to TRBD2 (5 bases). V lost 6 bases and J 12 bases, leaving 15 bases between the germline ends. The germline V gene has CDR1 LNHDA and CDR2 SQIVND (reference sequence). CDR3 length: 12 residues. In DNA, the CDR3 is TGTGCCAGTAGCGCCCCGGGGATGCGGCAGTTCTTC. Protein product: CASSAPGMRQFF.